This T cell receptor (beta chain) was found in a study of T cell changes during pregnancy in multiple sclerosis. Sequencing used immunoSEQ multiplex PCR; TCRdb keeps in-frame clones, though not all of them. This sample has around 63,000 clones, with approximately 90% found just once. CDR1 SGHDN and CDR2 FVKESK come from the germline V gene. V lost 7 bases and J lost 0, with 16 bases in between. The CDR3 is made up of 15 amino acids. The TCR originated in a female donor in good health, enrolled as a control in a pregnancy study. This specimen was peripheral blood, taken in the third trimester of pregnancy. The chain carries TRBV14 and TRBJ2-7; D is possibly TRBD1 (6 bases). CDR3 in amino acids: CASTNSRDNSYEQYF. CDR3 bases: TGTGCCAGCACCAACTCCCGGGACAACTCCTACGAGCAGTACTTC.